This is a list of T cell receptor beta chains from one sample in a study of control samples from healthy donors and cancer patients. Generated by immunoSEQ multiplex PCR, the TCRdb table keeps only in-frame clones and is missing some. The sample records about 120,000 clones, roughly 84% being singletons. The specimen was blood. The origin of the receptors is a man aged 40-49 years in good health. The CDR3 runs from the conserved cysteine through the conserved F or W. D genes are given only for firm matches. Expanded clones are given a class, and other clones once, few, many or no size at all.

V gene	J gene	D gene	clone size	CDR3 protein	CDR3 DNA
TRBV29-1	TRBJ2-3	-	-	CSAKQGRGTDTQYF	TGCAGTGCCAAACAGGGGAGGGGCACAGATACGCAGTATTTT
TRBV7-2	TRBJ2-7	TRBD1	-	CASSLRLTGGYHEQYF	TGTGCCAGCAGCTTAAGGTTGACAGGGGGCTATCACGAGCAGTACTTC
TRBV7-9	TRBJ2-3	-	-	CAIPRGGGSTDTQYF	TGTGCCATCCCCCGGGGAGGGGGGAGCACAGATACGCAGTATTTT
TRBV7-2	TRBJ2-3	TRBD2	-	CASSPAGGQGDTQYF	TGTGCCAGCAGCCCAGCGGGGGGGCAAGGAGATACGCAGTATTTT
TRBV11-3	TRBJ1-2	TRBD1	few	CASSPGTGHRLNYGYTF	TGTGCCAGCAGCCCCGGGACAGGTCACAGACTTAACTATGGCTACACCTTC
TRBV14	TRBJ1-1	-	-	CASSPILGLMNTEAFF	TGTGCCAGCAGCCCCATCTTGGGACTGATGAACACTGAAGCTTTCTTT
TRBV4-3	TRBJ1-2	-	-	CASSHSRGAYRGHTF	TGCGCCAGCAGTCACAGTAGGGGGGCGTATAGGGGACATACCTTC
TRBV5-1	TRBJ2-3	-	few	CASSLVSAAYGTDTQYF	TGCGCCAGCAGCTTGGTGAGTGCCGCTTATGGCACAGATACGCAGTATTTT
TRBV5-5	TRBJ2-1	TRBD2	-	CASTRRGTSQDNEQFF	TGTGCCAGCACTCGGCGAGGGACTAGCCAAGACAATGAGCAGTTCTTC
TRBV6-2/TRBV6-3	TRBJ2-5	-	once	CASSQGLETQYF	TGTGCCAGCAGCCAGGGTTTAGAGACCCAGTACTTC
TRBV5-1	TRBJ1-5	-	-	CASSLGAGNQPQHF	TGCGCCAGCAGCTTGGGGGCGGGAAATCAGCCCCAGCATTTT
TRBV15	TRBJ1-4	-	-	CATSRGGGTNEKLFF	TGTGCCACCAGCAGAGGAGGGGGGACAAACGAAAAACTGTTTTTT
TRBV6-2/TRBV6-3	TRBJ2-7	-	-	CASSYAPSGQPGSYEQYF	TGTGCCAGCAGTTACGCCCCATCGGGACAACCTGGGTCCTACGAGCAGTACTTC
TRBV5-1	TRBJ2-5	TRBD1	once	CASSGTGTIPQETQYF	TGCGCCAGCAGCGGGACAGGGACGATCCCCCAAGAGACCCAGTACTTC
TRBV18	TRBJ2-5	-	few	CASSPALAQETQYF	TGTGCCAGCTCACCGGCTTTAGCTCAAGAGACCCAGTACTTC
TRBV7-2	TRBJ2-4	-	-	CASSLDRDIQYF	TGTGCCAGCAGCTTAGACAGGGACATTCAGTACTTC
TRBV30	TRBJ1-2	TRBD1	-	CAWTHRDRAYGYTF	TGTGCCTGGACCCACCGGGACAGGGCCTATGGCTACACCTTC
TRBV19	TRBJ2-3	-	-	CASSVLDTSTDTQYF	TGTGCCAGTAGCGTATTGGATACTAGCACAGATACGCAGTATTTT
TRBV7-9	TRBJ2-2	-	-	CASSLVGGLNTGELFF	TGTGCCAGCAGCTTAGTAGGGGGACTGAACACCGGGGAGCTGTTTTTT
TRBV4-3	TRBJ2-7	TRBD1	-	CASSHGTGAYEQYF	TGCGCCAGCAGCCACGGGACAGGGGCCTACGAGCAGTACTTC
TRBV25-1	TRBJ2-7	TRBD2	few	CATSAGLTDEQYF	TGTGCCACCTCAGCGGGGTTAACGGACGAGCAGTACTTC
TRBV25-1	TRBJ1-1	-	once	CASSEGRPMNTEAFF	TGTGCCAGCAGTGAGGGACGGCCGATGAACACTGAAGCTTTCTTT
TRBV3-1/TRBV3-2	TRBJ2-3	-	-	CASGRRTDTQYF	TGTGCCAGCGGGCGTCGCACAGATACGCAGTATTTT
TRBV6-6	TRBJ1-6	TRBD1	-	CASSSGRTGFNSPLHF	TGTGCCAGCAGTTCGGGGAGGACAGGATTTAATTCACCCCTCCACTTT
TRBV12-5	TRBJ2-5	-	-	CASGLGQVQETQYF	TGTGCTAGTGGTTTGGGACAGGTTCAAGAGACCCAGTACTTC
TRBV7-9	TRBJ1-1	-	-	CASSFSGRENTEAFF	TGTGCCAGCAGCTTCTCGGGTCGGGAGAACACTGAAGCTTTCTTT
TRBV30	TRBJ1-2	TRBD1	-	CAWRDRGEYTF	TGTGCCTGGAGAGACAGGGGGGAGTACACCTTC
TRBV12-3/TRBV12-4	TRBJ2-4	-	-	CASSLRDIQYF	TGTGCCAGCAGTTTGCGGGACATTCAGTACTTC
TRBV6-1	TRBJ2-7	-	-	CASSEARRYEQYF	TGTGCCAGCAGTGAAGCTAGGCGTTACGAGCAGTACTTC
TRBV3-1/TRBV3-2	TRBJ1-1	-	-	CASSQVESGEAFF	TGTGCCAGCAGCCAAGTTGAGTCCGGTGAAGCTTTCTTT
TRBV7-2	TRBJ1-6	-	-	CASSLGGRQSQTLHF	TGTGCCAGCAGCTTAGGGGGGCGACAGTCCCAAACTCTCCACTTT